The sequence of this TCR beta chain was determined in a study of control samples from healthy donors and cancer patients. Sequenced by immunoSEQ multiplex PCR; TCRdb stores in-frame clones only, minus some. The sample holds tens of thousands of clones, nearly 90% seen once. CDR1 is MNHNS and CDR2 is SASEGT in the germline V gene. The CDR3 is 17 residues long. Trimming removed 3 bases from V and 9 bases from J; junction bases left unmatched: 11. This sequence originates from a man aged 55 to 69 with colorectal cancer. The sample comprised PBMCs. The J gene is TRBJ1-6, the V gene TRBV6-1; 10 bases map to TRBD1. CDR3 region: CASSELRDRGKFSPLHF. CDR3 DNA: TGTGCCAGCAGTGAGCTCCGGGACAGGGGAAAGTTTTCACCCCTCCACTTT.